Following are 21 T cell receptor beta chains from one sample sequenced in a study of T cell responses to AZD1222 COVID-19 vaccine. Profiling relied on immunoSEQ multiplex PCR, and the TCRdb table lists in-frame clones only, not all of them. The sample consists of 100,000 to 120,000 clones, 89% of them appearing once. This material consisted of peripheral blood, taken 28 days after the second AZD1222 dose. These receptors were obtained from an adult who received the AZD1222 COVID-19 vaccine.

V and J are TRBV5-6 and TRBJ2-2; D unresolved. CDR3 size: 14 residues. V was clipped by 1 base and J by 7 bases, with 11 bases between them. The germline V gene encodes CDR1 SGHDT and CDR2 YYEEEE. This chain's CDR3 is CASSLRQANGELFF. CDR3 in DNA: TGTGCCAGCAGCTTGAGGCAGGCCAACGGGGAGCTGTTTTTT. The variable domain in full, with the rest retrieved from reference TRBV5-6 and TRBJ2-2, is DAGVTQSPTHLIKTRGQQVTLRCSPKSGHDTVSWYQQALGQGPQFIFQYYEEEERQRGNFPDRFSGHQFPNYSSELNVNALLLGDSALYLCASSLRQANGELFFGEGSRLTVL.

The chain combines TRBV28 with TRBJ1-2; no reliable D call. Trimming stripped 5 bases from V and 4 bases from J, with 14 bases between. This CDR3 is built from 14 residues. Germline values: CDR1 MDHEN, CDR2 SYDVKM. The CDR3 loop is CASSLSRPLYGYTF. CDR3 sequence (DNA): TGTGCCAGCAGTCTGAGCCGACCCCTCTATGGCTACACCTTC.

V usage is TRBV7-2 and J usage is TRBJ2-7; a weak D match, TRBD2 (5 bases). CDR3 length: 13 amino acids. Trimming took off 3 bases at V and 4 bases at J, with 10 bases between the two ends. Germline CDR1 and CDR2: SGHTA and FQGNSA. CDR3 residues: CASSLGVVYEQYF. The CDR3 bases are TGTGCCAGCAGCTTGGGAGTTGTTTACGAGCAGTACTTC.

In its sample, this clone was seen once. The rearrangement uses TRBV6-5 and TRBJ1-5; 7 bases line up with TRBD1. The CDR3 loop spans 15 amino acids. Germline loops: CDR1 MNHEY, CDR2 SVGAGI. The V gene end was trimmed by 7 bases and the J gene end by 0 bases; junction bases not matched to a gene: 6. CDR3 DNA: TGTGCCAGCACCGGGACAGTGTTTAGCAATCAGCCCCAGCATTTT. It specifies CASTGTVFSNQPQHF.

Here the CDR3 reads CASSLGAAGAGDNEQFF. CDR3 DNA sequence: TGTGCCAGCAGCTTAGGGGCAGCGGGAGCCGGAGACAATGAGCAGTTCTTC. V and J are TRBV7-6 and TRBJ2-1; the match to TRBD2 covers 8 bases. The CDR3 sequence is 17 residues long. CDR1 and CDR2 (germline): SGHVS, FNYEAQ. With V trimmed by 1 base and J by 5 bases, 10 bases remained unmatched.

The chain employs TRBV30 and TRBJ1-1, with TRBD1 as a possible D gene (6 bases). From germline, CDR1 is GTSNPN and CDR2 SVGIG (reference sequence). V lost 4 bases and J 4 bases, leaving 19 bases between the germline ends. This CDR3 spans 15 amino acids. CDR3 coding DNA: TGTGCCTGGACTCGTAAGGGGGTTTCCGGCACTGAAGCTTTCTTT. Its protein product is CAWTRKGVSGTEAFF. Drawing the rest from reference TRBV30 and TRBJ1-1, the complete variable domain is SQTIHQWPATLVQPVGSPLSLECTVEGTSNPNLYWYRQAAGRGLQLLFYSVGIGQISSEVPQNLSASRPQDRQFILSSKKLLLSDSGFYLCAWTRKGVSGTEAFFGQGTRLTVV.

The chain has TRBV28 and TRBJ1-2; weak D call: TRBD1 (5 bases). This CDR3 contains 12 residues. V lost 6 bases and J 8 bases, leaving 13 bases between the germline ends. Per the germline V gene, CDR1 is MDHEN and CDR2 is SYDVKM. The chain's CDR3 is CASSTGALGYTF. The CDR3 bases are TGTGCCAGCAGCACCGGGGCGTTGGGCTACACCTTC.

This chain links TRBV14 with TRBJ2-1; D remains ambiguous. The ends were cut back, 3 bases at V and 4 bases at J, with 13 bases in the middle. The CDR3 covers 15 residues. Germline lookup yields CDR1 SGHDN and CDR2 FVKESK. CDR3 in amino acids: CASSHKSSPYNEQFF. CDR3 nucleotides: TGTGCCAGCAGCCATAAGTCATCACCATACAATGAGCAGTTCTTC.

The chain combines TRBV10-3 with TRBJ1-2; perhaps TRBD1 as D (5 bases). This CDR3 comprises 13 residues. V was shortened by 10 bases and J by 2 bases, with 14 bases between the two germline ends. CDR1 is ENHRY and CDR2 is SYGVKD in the germline V gene. Here the CDR3 reads CATVATENYGYTF. The CDR3 DNA reads as TGTGCCACCGTTGCGACAGAAAACTATGGCTACACCTTC.

The CDR3 loop reads CASSSTSVLGYSGPYEQYF. The CDR3 DNA follows: TGTGCCAGCAGCTCCACCTCAGTACTTGGGTATAGCGGACCCTACGAGCAGTACTTC. This chain joins TRBV5-4 and TRBJ2-7; D possibly corresponds to TRBD2 (6 bases). Germline CDR1 is SGHNT and CDR2 is YYREEE (reference sequence). Trimming removed 3 bases from V and 2 bases from J, with 27 bases in between. The CDR3 length is 19 residues.

The V call is TRBV30, the J call TRBJ1-5, with no clear D. In germline, CDR1 is GTSNPN, CDR2 SVGIG (reference sequence). The CDR3 is 12 residues long. Deletions cut 5 bases from V and 4 bases from J, with 9 bases between. CDR3 in amino acids: CAWGRGNQPQHF. The CDR3, as DNA: TGTGCCTGGGGACGCGGGAATCAGCCCCAGCATTTT.

V usage is TRBV10-1 and J usage is TRBJ1-3, with no clear D. Germline V CDR1 and CDR2: WNHNN, SYGVQD (reference sequence). The CDR3 has 9 amino acids. CDR3 coding DNA: TGCGACCTTCGAAACACCATATATTTT. Translation gives CDLRNTIYF.

This sequence joins TRBV9 and TRBJ2-2, with 10 bases fitting TRBD2. Trimming took 2 bases from V and 7 from J; bases not matched to a gene: 2. The CDR3 length is 14 residues. The germline CDR1 and CDR2 sequences are SGDLS and YYNGEE. In DNA, the CDR3 is TGTGCCAGCAGCGTCCTAGCGGGAGTCGGGGAGCTGTTTTTT. As protein: CASSVLAGVGELFF.

V usage is TRBV12-3 or TRBV12-4 and J usage is TRBJ2-7; D remains unclear. V gave up 2 bases and J gave up 6 bases, with 5 bases separating them. The CDR3 runs 11 residues. The CDR3 coding sequence is TGTGCCAGCAGTTTATGGGGCGAGCAGTACTTC. Amino acid sequence: CASSLWGEQYF.

The chain uses TRBV29-1 and TRBJ2-7; 10 bases are a match to TRBD1. The CDR3 is 13 residues long. Germline lookup yields CDR1 SQVTM and CDR2 ANQGSEA. With V trimmed by 6 bases and J by 2 bases, 4 bases remained unmatched. CDR3 region: CSVKGTGAYEQYF. In DNA, the CDR3 is TGCAGCGTGAAAGGGACAGGGGCCTACGAGCAGTACTTC.

This clone turned up a few times. The rearrangement joins TRBV19 to TRBJ1-6; D possibly corresponds to TRBD1 (5 bases). The CDR3 loop spans 15 amino acids. Germline V gene sequence: CDR1 LNHDA, CDR2 SQIVND (reference sequence). V was shortened by 6 bases and J by 7 bases, with 16 bases between the two germline ends. CDR3 bases: TGTGCCAGTAGCAACCCTGGGGGTATAAATTCACCCCTCCACTTT. This sequence encodes CASSNPGGINSPLHF.

The chain links TRBV7-3 to TRBJ2-1; no firm D call. V was shortened by 0 bases and J by 8 bases, with 5 bases between the two germline ends. There are 12 residues in the CDR3. CDR1 is SGHTA, CDR2 FQGTGA, per germline. CDR3 in amino acids: CASSLTRDEQFF. CDR3 sequence (DNA): TGTGCCAGCAGCTTAACTCGGGATGAGCAGTTCTTC.

The rearrangement uses TRBV7-2 and TRBJ2-7; D may be TRBD1 (7 bases). From germline, CDR1 is SGHTA and CDR2 FQGNSA. CDR3 length: 14 amino acids. V lost 2 bases and J lost 2, with 10 bases in between. In nucleotides, the CDR3 is TGTGCCAGCAGCTTACAGGGGGGACCCTACGAGCAGTACTTC. Residues: CASSLQGGPYEQYF.

V and J are TRBV7-2 and TRBJ1-5; D is unclear. CDR1 is SGHTA, CDR2 FQGNSA, per germline. The CDR3 spans 17 residues. V lost 5 bases and J lost 2, with 19 bases in between. CDR3 sequence: CASSPNDWAEGNQPQHF. The CDR3, as DNA: TGTGCCAGCAGCCCGAATGACTGGGCTGAGGGCAATCAGCCCCAGCATTTT.

This rearrangement joins TRBV11-2 to TRBJ2-1, with a possible D match to TRBD2 (6 bases). Germline assignment: CDR1 SGHAT and CDR2 FQNNGV. This CDR3 comprises 15 residues. V was shortened by 8 bases and J by 0 bases, with 14 bases between the two germline ends. For the CDR3, the DNA is TGTGCCAGCGGCGACCGGGACTTCTCCTACAATGAGCAGTTCTTC. Translating it yields CASGDRDFSYNEQFF. The whole variable domain, filled in from reference TRBV11-2 and TRBJ2-1, reads EAGVAQSPRYKIIEKRQSVAFWCNPISGHATLYWYQQILGQGPKLLIQFQNNGVVDDSQLPKDRFSAERLKGVDSTLKIQPAKLEDSAVYLCASGDRDFSYNEQFFGPGTRLTVL.

V and J are TRBV5-4 and TRBJ2-1, with D perhaps TRBD1 or TRBD2 (5 bases each). Deletions cut 8 bases from V and 5 bases from J, with 20 bases between. Per germline, CDR1 SGHNT and CDR2 YYREEE (reference sequence). The CDR3 extends over 15 amino acids. The DNA for the CDR3 is TGTGCCAGTAGACGAAGGGACGGATTCAACAATGAGCAGTTCTTC. This codes for CASRRRDGFNNEQFF.